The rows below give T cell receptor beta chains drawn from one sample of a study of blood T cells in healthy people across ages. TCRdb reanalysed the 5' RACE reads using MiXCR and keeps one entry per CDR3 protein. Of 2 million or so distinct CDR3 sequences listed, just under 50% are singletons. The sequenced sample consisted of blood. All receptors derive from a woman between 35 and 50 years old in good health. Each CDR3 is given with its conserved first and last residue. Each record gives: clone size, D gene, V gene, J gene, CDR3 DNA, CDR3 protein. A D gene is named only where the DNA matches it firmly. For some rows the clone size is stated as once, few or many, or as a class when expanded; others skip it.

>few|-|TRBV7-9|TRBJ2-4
TGTGCCAGCAGCTTACCGGGGGATCCCTCCCAGTACTTC
CASSLPGDPSQYF
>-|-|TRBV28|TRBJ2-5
TGTGCCAGCAGTTTCCCGCTTCGTAAGCAGGAGAGGTTGGAGACCCAGTACTTC
CASSFPLRKQERLETQYF
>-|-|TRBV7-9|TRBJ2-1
TGTGCCAGCAGCTTGGCCATGTTAAGGTACAATGAGCAGTTCTTC
CASSLAMLRYNEQFF
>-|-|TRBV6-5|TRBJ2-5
TGTGCCAGCACTACAGGGTTAGAGACCCAGTACTTC
CASTTGLETQYF
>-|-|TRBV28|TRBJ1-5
TGTGCCAGCAGTCAGGGGTCAAGACTGCTCCGGCATTTT
CASSQGSRLLRHF
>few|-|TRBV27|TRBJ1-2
TGTGCCAGCAGTGTCGAAGGGAACTATGGCTACACCTTC
CASSVEGNYGYTF
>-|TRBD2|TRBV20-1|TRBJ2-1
TGCAGTGCTGTACCGGGACTAGCGGGGGACCCCAATTTCTTC
CSAVPGLAGDPNFF
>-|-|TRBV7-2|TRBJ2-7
TGTGCCAGCAGCTCCCCCTACGCGTTCTACGAGCAGTACTTC
CASSSPYAFYEQYF
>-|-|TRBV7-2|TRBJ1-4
TGTGCCAGCAGCCCGGGCGATCAGGGGTGGGCTAATGAAAAACTGTTTTTT
CASSPGDQGWANEKLFF
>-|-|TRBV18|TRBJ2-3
TGTGCCAGCTCACCACGGGCCAGGGAAAGCACAGATACGCAGTATTTT
CASSPRARESTDTQYF
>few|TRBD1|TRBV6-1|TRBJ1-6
TGTGCCAGCAGGGGGACAGGGTCTGGTAATTCACCCCTCCACTTT
CASRGTGSGNSPLHF
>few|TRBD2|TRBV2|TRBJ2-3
TGTGCCAGCAGGGGACTAGTCATGTCTGATACGCAGTATTTT
CASRGLVMSDTQYF
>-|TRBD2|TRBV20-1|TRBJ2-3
TGCAGTGCTATCGGGGGGAAGAGCACAGATACGCAGTATTTT
CSAIGGKSTDTQYF
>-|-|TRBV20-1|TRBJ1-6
TGCAGTGCAAGAGCGGCAGGGGAGATCATCTATAATTCACCCCTCCACTTT
CSARAAGEIIYNSPLHF
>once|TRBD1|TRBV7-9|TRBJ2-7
TGTGCCAGCAGACGGTCCGGGACAGGGGTGATGTACTTC
CASRRSGTGVMYF
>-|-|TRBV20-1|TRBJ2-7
TGCAGTTCTCCTCAGCAGAGCTCCTACGAGCAGTACTTC
CSSPQQSSYEQYF
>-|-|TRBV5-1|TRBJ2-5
TGCGCCAGCAGTAACTCAGGTTGGGAGACCCAGTACTTC
CASSNSGWETQYF
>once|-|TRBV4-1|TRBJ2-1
TGCGCCAGCAGCCAAGATGGCGGGGCCCAAGAGACCCAGTTCTTC
CASSQDGGAQETQFF
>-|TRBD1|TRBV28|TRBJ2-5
TGTGCCAGCAGACAGGGGGCGAGGGAGCAGTACTTC
CASRQGAREQYF
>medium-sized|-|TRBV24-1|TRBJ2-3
TGTGCCACCAGTGAACCCGCGGAGGCAAGCACAGATACGCAGTATTTT
CATSEPAEASTDTQYF
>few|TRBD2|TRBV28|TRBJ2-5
TGTGCCAGCAGTTTCCCCGGACTAGCGGGGGCTCAAGAGACCCAGTACTTC
CASSFPGLAGAQETQYF
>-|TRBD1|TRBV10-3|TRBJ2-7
TGTGCCATCAGTGAGTCCCGGGACAGGGCCTACGAGCAGTACTTC
CAISESRDRAYEQYF
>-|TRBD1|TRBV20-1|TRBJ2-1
TGCAGTGCCAGAGCCTTCCGGGACAGTCTACCCAATGGGCAGTTCTTC
CSARAFRDSLPNGQFF
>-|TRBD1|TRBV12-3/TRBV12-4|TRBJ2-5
TGTGCCAGCAGTTTTATGGGACAGGGTACGGAGACCCAGTACTTC
CASSFMGQGTETQYF
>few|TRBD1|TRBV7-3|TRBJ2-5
TGTGCCAGCAGCCCGTCCCGACTGGGGACAGAACAAGAGACCCAGTACTTC
CASSPSRLGTEQETQYF
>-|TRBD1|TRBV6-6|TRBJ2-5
TGTGCCAGCAGCCTAATCCTCGCCGGACAGGGTGAAGAGACCCAGTACTTC
CASSLILAGQGEETQYF
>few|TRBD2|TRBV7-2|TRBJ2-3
TGTGCCAGCAGCCAAGGACTAGCGGGGGGGTTTAGCACAGATACGCAGTATTTT
CASSQGLAGGFSTDTQYF
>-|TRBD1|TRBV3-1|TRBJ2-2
TGTGCCAGCAGCCAACGGTTTAGTGGCCCGGGACAGGGAAACACCGGGGAGCTGTTTTTT
CASSQRFSGPGQGNTGELFF
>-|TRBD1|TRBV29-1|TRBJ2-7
TGCAGCGTTGAGCGACAGGGGCGCCCCTACGAGCAGTACTTC
CSVERQGRPYEQYF
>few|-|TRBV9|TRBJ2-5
TGTGCCAGCAGCGTAGGTTTCGGGGGGCCCATGAAGACCCAGTACTTC
CASSVGFGGPMKTQYF
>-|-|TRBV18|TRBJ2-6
TGTGCCAGCTCACCAGAAAGGAGGCTTCGGGCCAACGTCCTGACTTTC
CASSPERRLRANVLTF
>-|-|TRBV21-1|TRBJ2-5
TGTGCCAGCAGCCTACCATCTAACGGGGGGCCAGAAGAGACCCAGTACTTC
CASSLPSNGGPEETQYF
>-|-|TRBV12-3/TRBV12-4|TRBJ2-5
TGTGCCAGCAGGCGAAATGACAGAAGGCTGGAGACCCAGTACTTC
CASRRNDRRLETQYF
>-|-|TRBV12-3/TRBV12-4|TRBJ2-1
TGTGCCAGCAGGGTACGGGGGAAGCAGTTCTTC
CASRVRGKQFF
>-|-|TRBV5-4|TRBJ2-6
TGTGCCAGCAGCTTGGTGGTGCAGGCTGGGGCCAACGTCCTGACTTTC
CASSLVVQAGANVLTF
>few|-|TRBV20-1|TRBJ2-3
TGCAGTGCTAGGGGTATCTCAACAGATACGCAGTATTTT
CSARGISTDTQYF
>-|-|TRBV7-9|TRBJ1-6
TGTGCCAGCAGCCCAGGCACAGACCATTCACCCCTCCACTTT
CASSPGTDHSPLHF
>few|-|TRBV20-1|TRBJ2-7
TGCAGTGCTAGTAGGCCGTACGAGCAGTACTTC
CSASRPYEQYF
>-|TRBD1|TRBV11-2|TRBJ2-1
TGTGCCAGCAGCTTAGTCTTTAGTTGGACAGGGTCCGTGAGCTCCTACAATGAGCAGTTCTTC
CASSLVFSWTGSVSSYNEQFF
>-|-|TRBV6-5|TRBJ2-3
TGTGCCAGCAGTCCCTGGAGAGCAGATACGCAGTATTTT
CASSPWRADTQYF
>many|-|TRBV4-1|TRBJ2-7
TGCGCCAGCAAGGTACGGACCTACGAGCAGTACTTC
CASKVRTYEQYF
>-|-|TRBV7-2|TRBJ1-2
TGTGCCAGCAGCTTAGGAAACTCGGGTTGGCCAGCTAACTATGGCTACACCTTC
CASSLGNSGWPANYGYTF
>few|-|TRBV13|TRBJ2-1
TGTGCCAGCAGCTTAGATGAGGGACTGGGGTTCTTC
CASSLDEGLGFF